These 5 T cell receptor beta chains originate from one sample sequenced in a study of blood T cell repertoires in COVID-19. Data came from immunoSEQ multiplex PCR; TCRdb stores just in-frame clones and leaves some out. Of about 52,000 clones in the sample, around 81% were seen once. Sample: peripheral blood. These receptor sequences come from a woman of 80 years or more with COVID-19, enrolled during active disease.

The CDR3 loop is CASSSGLAMYEQYF. The DNA for the CDR3 is TGTGCCAGCAGTTCGGGACTAGCCATGTACGAGCAGTACTTC. The V gene is TRBV27, the J gene TRBJ2-7; TRBD2 matches 9 bases. The V segment lost 4 bases and the J segment 4 bases; nucleotides outside the gene matches: 5. The CDR3 runs 14 residues. Germline V gives CDR1 MNHEY, CDR2 SMNVEV (reference sequence).

This CDR3 reads CASSVGRGTEAFF. The DNA for the CDR3 is TGTGCCAGCAGTGTCGGCAGAGGGACTGAAGCTTTCTTT. The chain is built from TRBV6-4 and TRBJ1-1, with no clear D. The V end lost 4 bases, the J end lost 5 bases, and 11 bases lay between the germline ends. This CDR3 region has 13 residues. Germline V gene sequence: CDR1 MRHNA, CDR2 SNTAGT.

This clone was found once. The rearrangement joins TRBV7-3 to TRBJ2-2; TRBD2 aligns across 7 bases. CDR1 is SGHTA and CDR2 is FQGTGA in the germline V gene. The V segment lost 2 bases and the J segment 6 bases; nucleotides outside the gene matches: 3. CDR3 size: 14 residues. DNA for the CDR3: TGTGCCAGCAGCTTAGCGGGAGATTCCGGGGAGCTGTTTTTT. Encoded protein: CASSLAGDSGELFF.

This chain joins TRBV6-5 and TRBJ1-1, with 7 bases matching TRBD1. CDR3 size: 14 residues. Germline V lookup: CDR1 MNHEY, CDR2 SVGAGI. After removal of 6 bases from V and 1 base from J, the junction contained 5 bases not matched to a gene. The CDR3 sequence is CASRTGQENTEAFF. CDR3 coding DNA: TGTGCCAGCAGGACTGGACAGGAGAACACTGAAGCTTTCTTT.

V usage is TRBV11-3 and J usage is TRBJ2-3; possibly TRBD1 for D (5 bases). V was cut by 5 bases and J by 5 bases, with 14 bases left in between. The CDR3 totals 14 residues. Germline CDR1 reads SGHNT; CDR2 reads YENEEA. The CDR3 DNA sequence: TGTGCCAGCAGCCAAGGGGTAGCAGGAGATACGCAGTATTTT. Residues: CASSQGVAGDTQYF.